The rows below give T cell receptor beta chains drawn from one sample of a study of tumour-infiltrating T cells in Burkitt lymphoma. Sequencing used immunoSEQ multiplex PCR; TCRdb keeps in-frame clones, though not all of them. The table lists 8,000 or so clones, 73% of them singletons. The sequenced sample was tumor tissue. Receptors were obtained from a human donor with diffuse large B-cell lymphoma. Each CDR3 is given with its conserved first and last residue.

TRBV10-3,TRBJ2-7,CAISDSSYEQYF
TRBV6-4,TRBJ2-2,CASSDSGPAGMELFF
TRBV2,TRBJ1-6,CASSGVGSSYNSPLHF
TRBV6-6,TRBJ1-3,CASSLDNLSGNTIYF
TRBV2,TRBJ2-7,CASRGPGTSGGVSYEQYF
TRBV12-5,TRBJ2-7,CASGLVLGRGTEGYEQYF
TRBV5-6,TRBJ2-1,CASSLGAGAEDLF
TRBV11-2,TRBJ1-2,CASSSIGASRGYTF
TRBV9,TRBJ2-7,CASSVGWGYEQYF
TRBV5-1,TRBJ2-1,CASSLDGFNEQFF
TRBV7-2,TRBJ2-7,CASSFYLRDRGKSEQYF
TRBV6-5,TRBJ2-5,CASSHRLPQETQYF
TRBV29-1,TRBJ2-7,CSVVQGAYEQYF
TRBV29-1,TRBJ1-1,CSVRSGGRAAFF
TRBV7-9,TRBJ1-4,CASSNFQGGGEKLFF
TRBV6-5,TRBJ1-6,CASSYSDMAVNSPLHF
TRBV5-1,TRBJ1-6,CASSPRPEKNSPLHF
TRBV10-3,TRBJ2-3,CATGTSGDTDTQYF
TRBV2,TRBJ2-1,CASRGLAGLNEQFF
TRBV6-1,TRBJ2-3,CASSLTSTDTQYF
TRBV2,TRBJ2-2,CASSAGQPGGNTGELFF
TRBV10-2,TRBJ2-3,CASSDRGQDTQYF
TRBV5-6,TRBJ2-7,CASSLGQGSSYEQYF
TRBV29-1,TRBJ2-7,CSVRGLYEQYF
TRBV27,TRBJ2-3,CASREQRGRGDTQYF
TRBV7-9,TRBJ1-6,CASSQPLEGDNSPLHF
TRBV7-2,TRBJ1-1,CASSWGTSYTEAFF
TRBV4-1,TRBJ2-7,CASSQEPQRGPYSYEQYF
TRBV5-1,TRBJ2-5,CASSLEGETQYF
TRBV5-6,TRBJ2-5,CASSSGLWIWGTQYF
TRBV5-1,.,CASSSADFYEQYF
TRBV6-6,TRBJ1-1,CASSPRPSAEAFF
TRBV29-1,TRBJ1-1,CSVGQGDTEAFF
TRBV9,TRBJ2-1,CASSASGPGQFF
TRBV27,TRBJ1-5,CASSHGTLGDQPQHF
TRBV4-1,TRBJ1-6,CASSPLGQGVSPLHF
TRBV10-3,TRBJ1-5,CAISESRAGDGNQPQHF
TRBV11-2,TRBJ2-2,CASSPRGAGELFF
TRBV7-6,TRBJ1-4,CASSSGGTNEKLFF
TRBV14,TRBJ2-5,CASSQDGETQYF
TRBV6-5,TRBJ2-7,CASSIAGATYEQYF
TRBV19,TRBJ1-5,CASNRGQGQPQHF
TRBV5-4,TRBJ1-3,CASSSGGRSGNTIYF
TRBV9,TRBJ2-3,CASSIGTDTQYF
TRBV5-1,TRBJ1-2,CASSLAAPNYGYTF
TRBV6-1,TRBJ2-4,CATTEGISGKNIQYF
TRBV7-2,TRBJ2-1,CASSLETYNEQFF
TRBV27,TRBJ1-2,CASSHRNEYGYTF
TRBV19,TRBJ2-7,CASSARDRGFYEQYF
TRBV6-6,TRBJ1-1,CASSYSVGGEAFF
TRBV9,TRBJ1-2,CASSVDGYGYTF
TRBV5-1,TRBJ1-2,CASSLDRTGYGYTF
TRBV7-8,TRBJ2-1,CASRGYSGGHNEQFF
TRBV7-8,TRBJ2-3,CASSLAGLTDTQYF